The 22 T cell receptor beta chains given below trace back to one sample, sequenced in a study of cytomegalovirus exposure and HLA in healthy donors. A multiplex PCR was run with 60 Vbeta primers and 13 Jbeta primers. Generated by immunoSEQ multiplex PCR, the TCRdb table keeps only in-frame clones and is missing some. There are 200,000 or so clones in the sample; 75% to 85% occur only once, and 2.1% lies in the top ten. Input material: PBMCs. These receptors were collected from a woman younger than 30 in good health and CMV-seropositive.

This chain joins TRBV5-4 and TRBJ1-2; D uncertain. The CDR3 length is 13 residues. Trimming cost V 4 bases and J 7 bases, with 14 bases left between them. Germline V gene lookup returns CDR1 SGHNT and CDR2 YYREEE (reference sequence). The chain's CDR3 is CASSPREEGGYTF. As DNA, the CDR3 is TGTGCCAGCAGCCCGAGAGAGGAGGGTGGCTACACCTTC.

The chain uses TRBV4-2 and TRBJ2-5; no definite D call. The V and J ends lost 0 bases and 5 bases respectively, with 7 bases between them. In germline, CDR1 is LGHNA, CDR2 YNFKEQ. This CDR3 is built from 13 residues. CDR3 sequence reads: CASSQDFGETQYF. The CDR3 DNA reads TGTGCCAGCAGCCAAGACTTCGGGGAGACCCAGTACTTC.

The chain joins TRBV18 to TRBJ2-3; 7 bases match TRBD1. V gave up 1 base and J gave up 5 bases; unmatched junction bases: 3. The CDR3 contains 14 residues. From germline, CDR1 is KGHSH and CDR2 LQKENI. The CDR3 protein is CASSPLTGEDTQYF. CDR3 DNA sequence: TGTGCCAGCTCACCACTTACAGGGGAAGATACGCAGTATTTT.

Written as DNA, the CDR3 is TGTGCCAGCAGCCAAGATCGTGATGAGCAGTTCTTC. Its translation: CASSQDRDEQFF. The V gene is TRBV4-2, the J gene TRBJ2-1; D is uncertain. The CDR3 loop spans 12 amino acids. The V end lost 0 bases, the J end lost 8 bases, and 5 bases lay between the germline ends. CDR1 is LGHNA and CDR2 is YNFKEQ in the germline V gene.

The rearrangement links TRBV5-4 to TRBJ2-3; 16 bases are a match to TRBD2. The CDR3 length is 15 residues. The germline gives CDR1 SGHNT, CDR2 YYREEE (reference sequence). Unmatched junction bases numbered 4, after V lost 3 bases and J lost 9 bases. The CDR3 loop is CASSWGLAGGDTQYF. As DNA, the CDR3 is TGTGCCAGCAGCTGGGGACTAGCGGGGGGGGACACGCAGTATTTT. The variable domain in full, completed from reference TRBV5-4 and TRBJ2-3, reads ETGVTQSPTHLIKTRGQQVTLRCSSQSGHNTVSWYQQALGQGPQFIFQYYREEENGRGNFPPRFSGLQFPNYSSELNVNALELDDSALYLCASSWGLAGGDTQYFGPGTRLTVL.

Only one count was recorded for this clone. The chain employs TRBV2 and TRBJ2-1, with TRBD2 identical over 12 bases. Per the germline V gene, CDR1 is SNHLY and CDR2 is FYNNEI. The V and J ends lost 3 bases and 2 bases, in that order; junction bases with no gene match: 5. This CDR3 region has 17 residues. The CDR3 nucleotides are TGTGCCAGCAGTGATACTAGCGGGGGGATCACCTACAATGAGCAGTTCTTC. Encoded protein: CASSDTSGGITYNEQFF.

The J gene is TRBJ1-6, the V gene TRBV2; D unresolved. The V end was cut by 10 bases, the J end by 0 bases, with 7 bases between. From germline, CDR1 is SNHLY and CDR2 FYNNEI. The CDR3 totals 13 residues. In DNA form, the CDR3 reads TGTGCCACTAGGAGCTCCTATAATTCACCCCTCCACTTT. Protein sequence: CATRSSYNSPLHF.

The chain carries TRBV7-2 and TRBJ1-3; 9 bases map to TRBD1. CDR1 is SGHTA, CDR2 FQGNSA, per germline. The CDR3 totals 15 residues. V shed 4 bases, J shed 5 bases, and the junction held 6 bases outside the gene matches. The CDR3: CASSSMTGGRNTIYF. The CDR3 DNA sequence: TGTGCCAGCAGCTCAATGACAGGGGGTAGAAACACCATATATTTT.

The V gene is TRBV2, the J gene TRBJ1-1, with D possibly being TRBD1 (5 bases). The CDR3 is 14 amino acids. Per the germline V gene, CDR1 is SNHLY and CDR2 is FYNNEI. Trimming took 7 bases from V and 5 from J, leaving 17 bases between them. The CDR3 loop reads CASTGNPEDTEAFF. In DNA, the CDR3 is TGTGCCAGCACAGGGAACCCCGAAGATACTGAAGCTTTCTTT.

The chain uses TRBV5-4 and TRBJ2-3; TRBD2 aligns across 8 bases. CDR1 and CDR2 from the germline V gene are SGHNT and YYREEE (reference sequence). CDR3 size: 15 residues. V shed 1 base and J 1 base; nucleotides not matched to a gene: 2. The CDR3 DNA is TGTGCCAGCAGCTTGTCACTAGCGGGCACAGATACGCAGTATTTT. Its translation: CASSLSLAGTDTQYF.

The chain uses TRBV18 and TRBJ2-5; 10 positions match TRBD1. The CDR3 contains 16 residues. V was pared by 3 bases and J by 2 bases, with 6 bases of the junction left unmatched. Germline CDR1 reads KGHSH; CDR2 reads LQKENI. Here the CDR3 DNA reads TGTGCCAGCTCACCCGGGACAGGGGTCCCTCAAGAGACCCAGTACTTC. Its protein product is CASSPGTGVPQETQYF. The whole variable domain, filled in from reference TRBV18 and TRBJ2-5, reads NAGVMQNPRHLVRRRGQEARLRCSPMKGHSHVYWYRQLPEEGLKFMVYLQKENIIDESGMPKERFSAEFPKEGPSILRIQQVVRGDSAAYFCASSPGTGVPQETQYFGPGTRLLVL.

This chain joins TRBV19 and TRBJ1-1; D may be TRBD1 (5 bases). The CDR3 spans 14 residues. Trimming removed 6 bases at V and 0 bases at J, with 11 bases between. Germline loops: CDR1 LNHDA, CDR2 SQIVND (reference sequence). The CDR3 is CASRTPGLNTEAFF. The CDR3 DNA sequence: TGTGCCAGTAGAACCCCAGGGTTGAACACTGAAGCTTTCTTT.

The chain joins TRBV6-1 to TRBJ1-2; D might be TRBD1 (6 bases). The CDR3 consists of 11 residues. V gave up 7 bases and J gave up 8 bases, with 11 bases separating them. Germline lookup yields CDR1 MNHNS and CDR2 SASEGT. The CDR3 loop reads CASMHRVGYTF. The CDR3 nucleotides read TGTGCCAGCATGCACAGGGTGGGCTACACCTTC.

The CDR3 here is CSVEIQGPKFYGYTF. CDR3 coding DNA: TGCAGCGTTGAAATCCAGGGTCCCAAGTTCTATGGCTACACCTTC. This sequence joins TRBV29-1 and TRBJ1-2; a possible D gene is TRBD1 (5 bases). The ends were cut back, 2 bases at V and 4 bases at J, with 17 bases in the middle. Germline loops: CDR1 SQVTM, CDR2 ANQGSEA. This CDR3 is 15 amino acids long.

The genes are TRBV5-1 and TRBJ2-5, with TRBD2 matching 11 bases. Germline trimming cut 1 base from V and 5 bases from J; bases unmatched to any gene: 16. CDR1 and CDR2 from the germline V gene are SGHRS and YFSETQ. The CDR3 is 19 residues long. CDR3 protein: CASSLKAMLAGGPGETQYF. Here the CDR3 DNA reads TGCGCCAGCAGCTTGAAGGCCATGTTAGCGGGGGGGCCCGGTGAGACCCAGTACTTC.

V usage is TRBV7-2 and J usage is TRBJ2-1, with 8 bases identical to TRBD2. Germline V gene sequence: CDR1 SGHTA, CDR2 FQGNSA. Trimming took 5 bases from V and 2 from J; bases not matched to a gene: 5. The CDR3 has 15 residues. The CDR3 loop reads CASSPRGGAYNEQFF. The CDR3 region has the DNA TGTGCCAGCAGCCCCCGGGGGGGGGCCTACAATGAGCAGTTCTTC.

CDR3 sequence (DNA): TGTGCCAGCAGCGTCGGGACAGGAGGCAACTATGGCTACACCTTC. Protein product: CASSVGTGGNYGYTF. The chain combines TRBV9 with TRBJ1-2, with 8 bases identical to TRBD1. V shed 2 bases and J 2 bases; nucleotides not matched to a gene: 5. Germline V gene lookup returns CDR1 SGDLS and CDR2 YYNGEE. This CDR3 has 15 residues.

The chain recombines TRBV30 with TRBJ1-2; TRBD1 might be the D (5 bases). Germline values: CDR1 GTSNPN, CDR2 SVGIG (reference sequence). V was cut by 5 bases and J by 8 bases, with 18 bases left in between. This CDR3 region has 13 residues. CDR3 protein: CAWDIGTAGGYTF. CDR3 in DNA: TGTGCCTGGGACATAGGGACGGCGGGAGGCTACACCTTC.

The gene calls are TRBV11-3 and TRBJ2-7; a weak D match, TRBD2 (5 bases). The CDR3 spans 12 residues. Germline lookup yields CDR1 SGHNT and CDR2 YENEEA. V gave up 5 bases and J gave up 5 bases, with 10 bases separating them. For the CDR3, the DNA is TGTGCCAGCAGCGTCGGGGTGGACGAGCAGTACGTC. Residues: CASSVGVDEQYV.

Only a few counts were recorded for this clone. V and J are TRBV25-1 and TRBJ1-1; TRBD1 is a possible D gene (5 bases). Deletions cut 5 bases from V and 6 bases from J, with 13 bases between. This CDR3 contains 13 residues. Germline V lookup: CDR1 MGHDK, CDR2 SYGVNS. Here the CDR3 reads CASSPQGIPEAFF. In DNA form, the CDR3 reads TGTGCCAGCAGTCCTCAGGGTATCCCTGAAGCTTTCTTT.

This clone has a handful of counts. The chain recombines TRBV6-4 with TRBJ2-6; no reliable D call. CDR1 is MRHNA, CDR2 SNTAGT, per germline. V gave up 5 bases and J gave up 1 base, with 12 bases separating them. CDR3 length equals 16 residues. The CDR3 DNA is TGTGCCAGCAGTCCTTCCAGTCTTTCTGGGGCCAACGTCCTGACTTTC. It translates to CASSPSSLSGANVLTF.

As to this clone: Other DNA variants within this sample encode the same CDR3. The chain carries TRBV19 and TRBJ1-5; TRBD1 matches 9 bases. Trimming at V came to 4 bases and at J to 7 bases, leaving 8 bases not matched to a gene. The CDR3 has 15 amino acids. Germline lookup yields CDR1 LNHDA and CDR2 SQIVND (reference sequence). CDR3 sequence reads: CASSSQQGAGQPQHF. The CDR3, as DNA: TGTGCCAGTAGTAGCCAACAGGGGGCAGGGCAGCCCCAGCATTTT.